This T cell receptor beta chain was recovered during a study of T cells after yellow fever vaccination. Synthesis of TCR cDNA relied on 5'RACE template switching, which attached a universal primer site and UMIs. TCRdb ran MiXCR on the 5' RACE reads and lists one entry per CDR3 protein. The sample gives 610,000 or so distinct CDR3 sequences, 9% to 15% of which show up once; more than 12% is in the top ten. Study outcomes and limitations: Some clonotypes were seen in both the CD4 and the CD8 compartments. These made up a small share and likely arose from convergent recombination. Repertoires obtained by FACS sorting could include abundant clonotypes that entered as contaminants from the bulk population.

The germline gives CDR1 SNHLY, CDR2 FYNNEI. The CDR3 contains 13 residues. With 4 bases removed from V and 4 bases from J, the gap between germline ends came to 9 bases. In this sample, this clonotype turned up a few times. What it binds is not known. The V gene is TRBV2, the J gene TRBJ2-3; D not resolved. The sample in question was PBMCs, obtained on the day of the yellow fever booster vaccination. This clonotype was obtained from a man younger than 45 who received the YFV17D yellow fever vaccine. As DNA, the CDR3 is TGTGCCAGCAGTGTGTCTAGTCCAGATACGCAGTATTTT. Translated, it gives CASSVSSPDTQYF.